Presented here are 3 T cell receptor beta chains from one specimen sequenced in a study of T cells in Graves' hyperthyroidism and ophthalmopathy. RNA transcripts gave rise to amplified TCR beta CDR3 regions. A set of HTBI primers served as the primers for a first-round RT-PCR of the TCR CDR3. TCRdb analysed the multiplex PCR reads with MiXCR anew, one entry per CDR3 protein. The data show over 450,000 distinct CDR3 sequences, with 13% to 15% seen just once and about a sixth held by the top ten. Sequenced sample: blood. Receptors were obtained from a woman under 30 with Graves' hyperthyroidism.

In its sample, this clonotype was seen many times. The CDR3 DNA sequence: TGTGCCAGCAGCTTAGATCTACGGGATCGGAGAAGCACAGATACGCAGTATTTT. It encodes CASSLDLRDRRSTDTQYF. The chain has TRBV11-2 and TRBJ2-3; a weak D match, TRBD2 (5 bases). V was clipped by 0 bases and J by 0 bases, with 16 bases between them. Germline values: CDR1 SGHAT, CDR2 FQNNGV. This CDR3 has 18 residues.

The V and J genes are TRBV3-1 and TRBJ2-7; 11 positions agree with TRBD1. From germline, CDR1 is LGHDT and CDR2 YNNKEL (reference sequence). This CDR3 is 17 amino acids long. J lost 5 bases, V lost 2 bases, and 11 bases had no gene match. CDR3 residues: CASSQPPGQGARDEQYF. Written as DNA, the CDR3 is TGTGCCAGCAGCCAACCCCCAGGACAGGGGGCGAGAGACGAGCAGTACTTC.

This clonotype was picked up many times. The V call is TRBV5-1, the J call TRBJ2-7; 9 bases line up with TRBD2. There are 14 residues in the CDR3. Trimming removed 6 bases from V and 4 bases from J; junction bases left unmatched: 8. Germline V gene lookup returns CDR1 SGHRS and CDR2 YFSETQ. CDR3 nucleotide sequence: TGCGCCAGCACAGAGGCTAGCGGGACTTACGAGCAGTACTTC. Its protein is CASTEASGTYEQYF.